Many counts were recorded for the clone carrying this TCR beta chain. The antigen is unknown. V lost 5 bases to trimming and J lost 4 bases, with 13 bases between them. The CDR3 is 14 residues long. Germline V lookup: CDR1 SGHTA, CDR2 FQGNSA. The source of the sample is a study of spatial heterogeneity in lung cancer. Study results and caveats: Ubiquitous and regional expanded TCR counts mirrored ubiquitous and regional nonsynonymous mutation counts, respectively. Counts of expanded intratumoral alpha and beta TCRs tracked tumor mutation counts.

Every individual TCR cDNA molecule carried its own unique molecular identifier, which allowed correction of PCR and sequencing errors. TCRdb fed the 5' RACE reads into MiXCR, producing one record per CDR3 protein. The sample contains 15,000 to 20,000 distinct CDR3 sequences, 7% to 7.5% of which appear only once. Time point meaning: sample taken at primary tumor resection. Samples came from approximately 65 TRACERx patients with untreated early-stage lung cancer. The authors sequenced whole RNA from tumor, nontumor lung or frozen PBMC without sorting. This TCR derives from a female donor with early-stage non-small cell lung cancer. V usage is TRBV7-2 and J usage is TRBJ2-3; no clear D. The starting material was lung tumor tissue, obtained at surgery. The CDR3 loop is CASSRDNGADTQYF. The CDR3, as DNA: TGTGCCAGCAGCCGAGATAATGGCGCAGATACGCAGTATTTT. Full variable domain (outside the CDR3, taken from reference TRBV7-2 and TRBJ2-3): GAGVSQSPSNKVTEKGKDVELRCDPISGHTALYWYRQSLGQGLEFLIYFQGNSAPDKSGLPSDRFSAERTGGSVSTLTIQRTQQEDSAVYLCASSRDNGADTQYFGPGTRLTVL.